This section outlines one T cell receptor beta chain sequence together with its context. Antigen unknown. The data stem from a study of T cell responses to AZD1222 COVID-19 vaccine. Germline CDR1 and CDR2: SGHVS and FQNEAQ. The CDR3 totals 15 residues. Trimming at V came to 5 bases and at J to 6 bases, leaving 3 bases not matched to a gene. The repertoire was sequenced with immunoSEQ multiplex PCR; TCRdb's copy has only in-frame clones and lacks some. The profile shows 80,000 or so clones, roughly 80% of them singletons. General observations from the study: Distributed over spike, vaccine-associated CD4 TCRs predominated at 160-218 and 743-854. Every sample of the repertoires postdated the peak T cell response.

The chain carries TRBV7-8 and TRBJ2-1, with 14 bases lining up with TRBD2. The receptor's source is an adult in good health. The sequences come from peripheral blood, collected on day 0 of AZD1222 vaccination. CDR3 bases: TGTGCCAGCAGCCGGACTAGCGGGAGGCTCAATGAGCAGTTCTTC. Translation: CASSRTSGRLNEQFF.